The 31 T cell receptor beta chains below were found in one sample sequenced in a study of STAT3 mutations in large granular lymphocyte leukemia. General observations from the study: Every T-LGLL patient had at least one immunodominant TCRbeta clonotype.

These receptors have no known antigen. Produced via immunoSEQ multiplex PCR; TCRdb's table is partial and in-frame only. The repertoire has some 6,000 clones, under 85% of them found once; the top ten carry over 65%. The sample comprised peripheral blood mononuclear cells. The origin of the receptors is a man between 35 and 55 years old with T-cell large granular lymphocyte leukemia. Some clones in this sample may be carry-over from other donors' samples.

The chain employs TRBV5-1 and TRBJ1-4; no clear D gene. The CDR3 totals 15 residues. Germline lookup yields CDR1 SGHRS and CDR2 YFSETQ. Trimming pared 4 bases from V and 8 bases from J, leaving 18 bases between. The DNA of the CDR3 is TGCGCCAGCAGCGGACCGGGCCTCAACCGGGAAAAACTGTTTTTT. It specifies CASSGPGLNREKLFF.

The V gene is TRBV30, the J gene TRBJ2-7; D unclear. This CDR3 has 12 amino acids. Trimming shortened V by 2 bases and J by 6 bases, and 11 bases separated the two germline ends. In germline, CDR1 is GTSNPN, CDR2 SVGIG (reference sequence). Here the CDR3 reads CAWSPIAGEQYF. The CDR3 DNA reads as TGTGCCTGGAGTCCGATAGCAGGCGAGCAGTACTTC.

This clone was recorded once. The V call is TRBV5-5, the J call TRBJ1-4; D is unresolved. V shed 3 bases and J shed 7 bases, with 13 bases lying between them. Germline assignment: CDR1 SGHKS and CDR2 YYEKEE (reference sequence). This CDR3 contains 14 residues. The chain's CDR3 is CASSWEGIGEKLFF. The CDR3 bases are TGTGCCAGCAGCTGGGAGGGAATTGGTGAAAAACTGTTTTTT.

The chain links TRBV7-2 to TRBJ2-7; D is unresolved. This CDR3 contains 12 residues. With 5 bases removed from V and 7 bases from J, the gap between germline ends came to 12 bases. Looked up from germline, CDR1 is SGHTA and CDR2 is FQGNSA. The CDR3 coding sequence is TGTGCCAGCAGCACAGACGTGTGGGAGCAGTACTTC. Protein sequence: CASSTDVWEQYF.

In this sample, this clone turned up a few times. The rearrangement links TRBV2 to TRBJ1-5; D gene ambiguous. The CDR3 runs to 16 residues. Deletions cut 0 bases from V and 6 bases from J, with 15 bases between. CDR1 is SNHLY and CDR2 is FYNNEI in the germline V gene. The CDR3 nucleotides are TGTGCCAGCAGTGAAGCCCCGACTTGGCTGTTTCAGCCCCAGCATTTT. Translating it yields CASSEAPTWLFQPQHF.

The V and J genes are TRBV10-3 and TRBJ2-2, with a possible D match to TRBD1 (5 bases). From germline, CDR1 is ENHRY and CDR2 SYGVKD. V was cut by 6 bases and J by 4 bases, with 12 bases left in between. This CDR3 is 14 amino acids long. DNA for the CDR3: TGTGCCATCAGAACGGACATGCTCACCGGGGAGCTGTTTTTT. As protein: CAIRTDMLTGELFF.

This clone appeared a few times. This chain links TRBV30 with TRBJ2-3; 11 nucleotides agree with TRBD2. V lost 0 bases and J lost 0; bases outside the gene matches: 5. The CDR3 spans 17 residues. CDR1 and CDR2 from the germline V gene are GTSNPN and SVGIG (reference sequence). The CDR3 spells CAWSVLRTSGSTDTQYF. CDR3 nucleotide sequence: TGTGCCTGGAGTGTACTAAGGACTAGCGGGAGCACAGATACGCAGTATTTT.

J is TRBJ1-1 and V is TRBV4-3, with a weak D call TRBD1 (6 bases). The V and J ends lost 1 base and 6 bases respectively, with 12 bases between them. This CDR3 has 14 amino acids. Germline loops: CDR1 LGHNA, CDR2 YSLEER. The CDR3, as DNA: TGCGCCAGCAGCCAAGTAGGGGGAGTCTCTGAAGCTTTCTTT. Translation: CASSQVGGVSEAFF.

The genes are TRBV2 and TRBJ2-3; 14 positions match TRBD2. Per germline, CDR1 SNHLY and CDR2 FYNNEI. Trimming took 7 bases from V and 10 from J; bases not matched to a gene: 4. The length of the CDR3 is 13 residues. CDR3 protein: CASKGLAGEAQYF. Written as DNA, the CDR3 is TGTGCCAGCAAGGGACTAGCGGGAGAAGCGCAGTATTTT.

This clone has only one observation. The chain couples TRBV7-9 to TRBJ2-7; perhaps TRBD1 as D (5 bases). CDR1 SEHNR and CDR2 FQNEAQ come from the germline V gene (reference sequence). V gave up 2 bases and J gave up 2 bases, with 13 bases separating them. The CDR3 runs to 15 residues. The CDR3 coding sequence is TGTGCCAGCAGCTTATATCCAGGGAAGGCCTACGAGCAGTACTTC. It encodes CASSLYPGKAYEQYF. The complete variable domain, with remaining parts taken from reference TRBV7-9 and TRBJ2-7, reads DTGVSQNPRHKITKRGQNVTFRCDPISEHNRLYWYRQTLGQGPEFLTYFQNEAQLEKSRLLSDRFSAERPKGSFSTLEIQRTEQGDSAMYLCASSLYPGKAYEQYFGPGTRLTVT.

V usage is TRBV4-3 and J usage is TRBJ2-2; maybe TRBD2 (6 bases). V shed 0 bases and J shed 3 bases, with 8 bases lying between them. Germline assignment: CDR1 LGHNA and CDR2 YSLEER. The CDR3 spans 15 residues. The CDR3 here is CASSQELADTGELFF. For the CDR3, the DNA is TGCGCCAGCAGCCAAGAACTAGCCGACACCGGGGAGCTGTTTTTT.

The chain links TRBV6-1 to TRBJ2-7, with 7 positions matching TRBD1. V shed 4 bases and J 3 bases; nucleotides not matched to a gene: 9. This CDR3 region has 15 residues. Germline values: CDR1 MNHNS, CDR2 SASEGT. CDR3 sequence: CASSVSGTAYYEQYF. Here the CDR3 DNA reads TGTGCCAGCAGTGTTTCCGGGACAGCATACTACGAGCAGTACTTC.

The J gene is TRBJ2-7, the V gene TRBV7-2; perhaps TRBD2 as D (5 bases). Trimming removed 7 bases from V and 0 bases from J, with 13 bases in between. Germline CDR1 SGHTA, CDR2 FQGNSA. CDR3 length: 14 residues. CDR3: CASTNPGGSYEQYF. The CDR3 nucleotides read TGTGCCAGCACCAACCCCGGAGGCTCCTACGAGCAGTACTTC.

The chain carries TRBV9 and TRBJ2-5; D is undetermined. This CDR3 contains 15 residues. CDR1 and CDR2 (germline): SGDLS, YYNGEE. Trimming left V 2 bases short and J 5 bases short, with 16 bases between. CDR3 loop: CASSVSSVSRETQYF. The CDR3, as DNA: TGTGCCAGCAGCGTGAGCTCCGTTTCTAGGGAGACCCAGTACTTC.

The V gene is TRBV14, the J gene TRBJ2-6, with 8 bases aligning to TRBD1. CDR1 and CDR2 (germline): SGHDN, FVKESK. The CDR3 spans 17 residues. V shed 4 bases, J shed 0 bases, and the junction held 5 bases outside the gene matches. Written as DNA, the CDR3 is TGTGCCAGCAGCCCCTGGACAGGGAGCTCTGGGGCCAACGTCCTGACTTTC. It translates to CASSPWTGSSGANVLTF.

The V and J genes are TRBV9 and TRBJ2-5; D is ambiguous. This CDR3 has 14 residues. Trimming took off 0 bases at V and 7 bases at J, with 13 bases between the two ends. CDR1 is SGDLS, CDR2 YYNGEE, per germline. The CDR3, as DNA: TGTGCCAGCAGCGTAGAAGTGGATCTGGGGACCCAGTACTTC. Amino acid sequence: CASSVEVDLGTQYF.

This clone was detected only once. The chain recombines TRBV28 with TRBJ2-5; D might be TRBD1 or TRBD2, each matching 5 bases. The V end lost 3 bases, the J end lost 3 bases, and 23 bases lay between the germline ends. Per germline, CDR1 MDHEN and CDR2 SYDVKM. The CDR3 contains 18 residues. DNA for the CDR3: TGTGCCAGCAGTTTCTTAACTGTACCCGGGACGGAAAAAGAGACCCAGTACTTC. Translated, it gives CASSFLTVPGTEKETQYF.

The chain uses TRBV28 and TRBJ2-7; the D call may be TRBD1 or TRBD2 (5 bases each). Germline V CDR1 and CDR2: MDHEN, SYDVKM. The CDR3 sequence is 13 residues long. V gave up 5 bases and J gave up 2 bases, with 10 bases separating them. The CDR3 spells CASSTRGPYEQYF. In DNA form, the CDR3 reads TGTGCCAGCAGTACCCGGGGCCCCTACGAGCAGTACTTC. The full variable domain, completed using reference TRBV28 and TRBJ2-7, is DVKVTQSSRYLVKRTGEKVFLECVQDMDHENMFWYRQDPGLGLRLIYFSYDVKMKEKGDIPEGYSVSREKKERFSLILESASTNQTSMYLCASSTRGPYEQYFGPGTRLTVT.

The chain recombines TRBV4-1 with TRBJ1-4; tentatively, D is TRBD1 (5 bases). V lost 2 bases and J 4 bases, leaving 11 bases between the germline ends. The CDR3 contains 15 residues. Germline loops: CDR1 MGHRA, CDR2 YSYEKL. The CDR3 nucleotides are TGCGCCAGCAGCCAACCGGGACGGAATAATGAAAAACTGTTTTTT. Translating gives CASSQPGRNNEKLFF.

V gene TRBV11-2 combines with J gene TRBJ2-7; D gene uncertain. The V and J ends lost 2 bases and 4 bases respectively, with 12 bases between them. CDR3 size: 14 residues. Per the germline V gene, CDR1 is SGHAT and CDR2 is FQNNGV. The chain's CDR3 is CASSLSGYGYEQYF. The DNA for the CDR3 is TGTGCCAGCAGCTTATCCGGTTACGGTTACGAGCAGTACTTC.

The chain joins TRBV5-1 to TRBJ1-2, with 8 bases fitting TRBD1. The V gene end was trimmed by 0 bases and the J gene end by 6 bases; junction bases not matched to a gene: 10. Germline-derived CDR1 and CDR2 are SGHRS and YFSETQ. The length of the CDR3 is 16 residues. CDR3 protein: CASSLGRLDRENGYTF. The CDR3 coding sequence is TGCGCCAGCAGCTTGGGTAGGCTGGACAGGGAGAATGGCTACACCTTC.

This clone was observed a handful of times. The chain combines TRBV4-1 with TRBJ2-7; 10 bases align to TRBD2. The CDR3 loop spans 18 amino acids. V lost 0 bases and J lost 3; bases outside the gene matches: 11. Per the germline V gene, CDR1 is MGHRA and CDR2 is YSYEKL. The CDR3: CASSQEQSGLAINYEQYF. The CDR3 coding sequence is TGCGCCAGCAGCCAAGAACAGTCGGGACTAGCGATAAACTACGAGCAGTACTTC.

The genes are TRBV13 and TRBJ2-1, with a tentative D call TRBD1 (6 bases). CDR1 is PRHDT and CDR2 is FYEKMQ in the germline V gene (reference sequence). V lost 5 bases, J lost 2 bases, and 13 bases lay in between. The CDR3 extends over 15 amino acids. The CDR3 here is CASSPLTGTYNEQFF. The CDR3 bases are TGTGCCAGCAGCCCCCTGACAGGTACCTACAATGAGCAGTTCTTC.

This clone was seen more than once but under ten times. The chain carries TRBV10-3 and TRBJ2-7, with D tentatively TRBD1 or TRBD2 (5 bases each). Germline V CDR1 and CDR2: ENHRY, SYGVKD. V was pared by 5 bases and J by 7 bases, with 18 bases between. The length of the CDR3 is 14 residues. The CDR3 nucleotides read TGTGCCATCAGTCTTTCGGGACCGCGTACGGAGCAGTACTTC. This codes for CAISLSGPRTEQYF.

CDR3 in amino acids: CATRAGGNTEAFF. The CDR3 nucleotides read TGTGCCACCCGAGCGGGGGGGAACACTGAAGCTTTCTTT. The chain couples TRBV10-3 to TRBJ1-1; possibly TRBD1 for D (5 bases). Deletions cut 10 bases from V and 1 base from J, with 13 bases between. Germline-derived CDR1 and CDR2 are ENHRY and SYGVKD. The CDR3 consists of 13 residues.

This clone was detected only once. The genes are TRBV7-2 and TRBJ2-2; 7 bases are shared with TRBD1. The CDR3 extends over 15 amino acids. The germline V gene has CDR1 SGHTA and CDR2 FQGNSA. V shed 2 bases, J shed 3 bases, and the junction held 3 bases outside the gene matches. The CDR3 nucleotides read TGTGCCAGCAGCTTAAATACAGGGGACACCGGGGAGCTGTTTTTT. Its translation: CASSLNTGDTGELFF.

The chain links TRBV5-1 to TRBJ2-6; the D gene is possibly TRBD1 (5 bases). Germline V gene data show CDR1 as SGHRS and CDR2 as YFSETQ. CDR3 length equals 15 residues. V was trimmed by 0 bases and J by 4 bases, leaving 8 bases between them. The CDR3 sequence: CASSLEGVGANVLTF. In nucleotides, the CDR3 is TGCGCCAGCAGCTTGGAAGGGGTGGGGGCCAACGTCCTGACTTTC.

The chain employs TRBV7-9 and TRBJ1-1, with no clear D. The CDR3 spans 12 residues. Looked up from germline, CDR1 is SEHNR and CDR2 is FQNEAQ (reference sequence). Trimming stripped 5 bases from V and 3 bases from J, with 7 bases between. CDR3 coding DNA: TGTGCCAGCAGCCCGGGCTACACTGAAGCTTTCTTT. This sequence encodes CASSPGYTEAFF.

The sample holds a few counts of this clone. The chain has TRBV5-1 and TRBJ2-5, with D possibly TRBD2 on 5 matching bases. CDR3 length: 16 residues. From germline, CDR1 is SGHRS and CDR2 YFSETQ. The V and J ends lost 1 base and 4 bases respectively, with 17 bases between them. CDR3: CASSLRLADLRETQYF. The CDR3 DNA follows: TGCGCCAGCAGCTTGAGGCTAGCAGACCTGCGAGAGACCCAGTACTTC.

The chain has TRBV28 and TRBJ1-2; TRBD1 might be the D (6 bases). The germline gives CDR1 MDHEN, CDR2 SYDVKM. The CDR3 has 12 amino acids. V lost 8 bases, J lost 2 bases, and 9 bases lay in between. The CDR3 sequence: CASGQWNYGYTF. CDR3 DNA: TGTGCCAGCGGACAGTGGAACTATGGCTACACCTTC.

This clone was observed a handful of times. This chain uses TRBV4-1 with TRBJ2-7; 9 positions match TRBD1. With 6 bases clipped from V and 0 bases from J, the junction kept 6 bases outside the gene matches. This CDR3 is built from 15 residues. The V gene's germline CDR1 is MGHRA and CDR2 YSYEKL. The CDR3: CASSLGTGHSYEQYF. The CDR3 DNA reads TGCGCCAGCAGTCTAGGGACAGGGCACTCCTACGAGCAGTACTTC.